This TCR beta chain stems from a study of breast tumors, draining lymph nodes, adjacent tissues. Study-level points and caveats: Data fit most tumor T cells coming from lymph node, expanding in tumor.

This clonotype is judged medium-sized. As yet, its antigen is unknown. TCRdb reprocessed the multiplex PCR reads with MiXCR, giving one entry per CDR3 protein. Here the sample spans about 13,000 distinct CDR3 sequences, 45% to 50% being singletons. V lost 5 bases and J 5 bases, leaving 20 bases between the germline ends. The CDR3 runs 16 residues. The germline gives CDR1 SGHTA, CDR2 FQGNSA. Input material: tumor-adjacent breast tissue. The source is a female donor with breast cancer. Some clones in this sample may be carry-over from other donors' samples. This chain links TRBV7-2 with TRBJ2-3; perhaps TRBD2 as D (5 bases). The CDR3 DNA follows: TGTGCCAGCAGCACTACTCGGACCCTCCGGGGAGATACGCAGTATTTT. The encoded protein is CASSTTRTLRGDTQYF.